This T cell receptor (beta chain) was identified during a study of blood T cell repertoires in COVID-19. Study summary: COVID-19 samples collected from the United States, Italy and Spain covered acute and convalescent phases. PBMCs, B-cell-depleted T cells, or T cells were the source of the cDNA or gDNA that made up the material.

Assignments of participants to cohorts depended upon their own reported clinical history. In Cohort 3, a recovered donor had either two negative PCRs, clearance, or symptom resolution. The data were produced by immunoSEQ multiplex PCR, yet TCRdb's version contains in-frame clones alone and is incomplete. This table holds over 400,000 clones, approximately 91% found once. V trimming: 3 bases; J trimming: 6 bases; junction bases outside the gene matches: 10. CDR1 is SGHNT, CDR2 YENEEA, per germline. This CDR3 is 15 amino acids long. The origin of this receptor is a woman aged 55-69 years who had recovered from COVID-19. Sequencing was done on a sample of PBMCs or T cells enriched from blood (not recorded which). The rearrangement joins TRBV11-3 to TRBJ1-2; TRBD1 matches at 7 bases. This chain's CDR3 is CASSFDRDGRDGYTF. DNA of the CDR3: TGTGCCAGCAGCTTTGACAGGGATGGACGAGATGGCTACACCTTC.